These 28 T cell receptor beta chains were sequenced from one sample in a study of blood T cell repertoires in COVID-19. Generated by immunoSEQ multiplex PCR, the TCRdb table keeps only in-frame clones and is missing some. Among about 130,000 clones, around 79% were seen once, and the ten largest hold roughly 5.1%. The sequencing input was peripheral blood. The receptors were sampled from a woman aged 70-85 years with COVID-19, enrolled during active disease.

The V and J genes are TRBV5-1 and TRBJ2-5; 11 nucleotides match TRBD2. In germline, CDR1 is SGHRS, CDR2 YFSETQ. The CDR3 is 17 amino acids. With V trimmed by 5 bases and J by 5 bases, 14 bases remained unmatched. The CDR3 nucleotides read TGCGCCAGCAGGTCCTGGACTAGCGGGTTTAAGGGGGAGACCCAGTACTTC. Its translation: CASRSWTSGFKGETQYF. The full variable domain, in which reference TRBV5-1 and TRBJ2-5 provide the parts outside the CDR3, is KAGVTQTPRYLIKTRGQQVTLSCSPISGHRSVSWYQQTPGQGLQFLFEYFSETQRNKGNFPGRFSGRQFSNSRSEMNVSTLELGDSALYLCASRSWTSGFKGETQYFGPGTRLLVL.

This sequence joins TRBV5-1 and TRBJ2-5; D not certain. Germline-derived CDR1 and CDR2 are SGHRS and YFSETQ. CDR3 length: 13 residues. Trimming cost V 0 bases and J 5 bases, with 8 bases left between them. In nucleotides, the CDR3 is TGCGCCAGCAGCTTGGGGAGCCTGGAGACCCAGTACTTC. This gives the protein CASSLGSLETQYF.

V usage is TRBV3-1 (or the pseudogene TRBV3-2) and J usage is TRBJ1-2; possible D gene TRBD1, 6 bases. The CDR3 has 15 amino acids. V dropped 0 bases and J dropped 7 bases, with 15 bases sitting between them. Germline CDR1 is LGHDT and CDR2 is YNNKEL (reference sequence). Here the CDR3 DNA reads TGTGCCAGCAGCCAAGATTGGCAGGGGATCTCTGGCTACACCTTC. As protein: CASSQDWQGISGYTF.

The chain is built from TRBV3-1 (or the pseudogene TRBV3-2) and TRBJ1-1, with 9 bases lining up with TRBD1. The trim removed 5 bases at V and 11 bases at J, leaving 12 bases unmatched. The CDR3 is 14 residues long. CDR1 is LGHDT and CDR2 is YNNKEL in the germline V gene (reference sequence). The CDR3: CASSNRDREGAAFF. CDR3 DNA sequence: TGTGCCAGCAGCAACCGGGACAGGGAGGGCGCGGCTTTCTTT.

The table lists this clone with a few counts. J is TRBJ1-1 and V is TRBV19; D may be TRBD1 (5 bases). V dropped 1 base and J dropped 8 bases, with 20 bases sitting between them. The CDR3 runs to 16 residues. Germline loops: CDR1 LNHDA, CDR2 SQIVND (reference sequence). This chain's CDR3 is CASSIASGPLRMEAFF. The CDR3 nucleotides are TGTGCCAGTAGTATAGCTTCAGGGCCACTCCGGATGGAAGCTTTCTTT.

This sequence joins TRBV9 and TRBJ1-3; 7 nucleotides align to TRBD1. The CDR3 is 16 residues long. The ends lost 0 bases at V and 0 bases at J; junction bases unmatched: 3. Germline-derived CDR1 and CDR2 are SGDLS and YYNGEE. CDR3 coding DNA: TGTGCCAGCAGCGTAGAAGGACAGGCCTCTGGAAACACCATATATTTT. Its protein is CASSVEGQASGNTIYF.

This clone has only a few counts. The gene calls are TRBV11-2 and TRBJ2-2; possibly TRBD1 for D (6 bases). This CDR3 spans 15 amino acids. Germline V CDR1 and CDR2: SGHAT, FQNNGV. Between the trimmed V and J ends, which lost 1 base and 7 bases, there was a span of 13 bases. The DNA of the CDR3 is TGTGCCAGCAGCTTAGCCGACAGGTTGGACGGGGAGCTGTTTTTT. As protein: CASSLADRLDGELFF.

This clone appeared once. The chain combines TRBV5-1 with TRBJ2-6; 9 bases map to TRBD1. The CDR3 consists of 18 residues. The V gene end was trimmed by 3 bases and the J gene end by 0 bases; junction bases not matched to a gene: 7. The V gene's germline CDR1 is SGHRS and CDR2 YFSETQ. CDR3 nucleotides: TGCGCCAGCAGCTCCGGGACAGGGACCAACTCTGGGGCCAACGTCCTGACTTTC. It yields the protein CASSSGTGTNSGANVLTF.

This sequence joins TRBV9 and TRBJ2-1; 9 bases are a match to TRBD2. The CDR3 sequence is 16 residues long. J lost 4 bases, V lost 0 bases, and 5 bases had no gene match. Germline values: CDR1 SGDLS, CDR2 YYNGEE. The chain's CDR3 is CASSVGNSGGYNEQFF. The CDR3 bases are TGTGCCAGCAGCGTAGGCAATAGCGGGGGTTACAATGAGCAGTTCTTC.

The sample holds a few counts of this clone. This sequence joins TRBV30 and TRBJ1-2, with TRBD1 as a possible D gene (6 bases). The CDR3 loop spans 12 amino acids. Trimming removed 5 bases from V and 4 bases from J, with 11 bases in between. Germline values: CDR1 GTSNPN, CDR2 SVGIG (reference sequence). The CDR3 coding sequence is TGTGCCTGGGGGGGGGCATTCTATGGCTACACCTTC. Its translation is CAWGGAFYGYTF.

This clone showed up just a few times. This chain links TRBV6-5 with TRBJ1-1; TRBD1 matches 8 bases. The ends lost 5 bases at V and 4 bases at J; junction bases unmatched: 6. Germline lookup yields CDR1 MNHEY and CDR2 SVGAGI. The CDR3 is 14 residues long. The CDR3 reads CASSPSQGATEAFF. The DNA for the CDR3 is TGTGCCAGCAGTCCCTCTCAGGGGGCCACTGAAGCTTTCTTT.

The V and J genes are TRBV5-1 and TRBJ1-2; D might be TRBD1 (6 bases). Germline CDR1 is SGHRS and CDR2 is YFSETQ. The V gene lost 4 bases and the J gene lost 5 bases, with 12 bases spanning the gap. This CDR3 region has 13 residues. Here the CDR3 reads CASSQGHRYGYTF. In DNA form, the CDR3 reads TGCGCCAGCAGCCAGGGGCACCGTTATGGCTACACCTTC.

This clone was observed a handful of times. Other DNA sequences of this sample code for an identical CDR3. The chain employs TRBV2 and TRBJ2-3, with 9 bases that match TRBD1. The V and J ends lost 6 bases and 2 bases, in that order; junction bases with no gene match: 3. Germline V gene lookup returns CDR1 SNHLY and CDR2 FYNNEI. The CDR3 runs 14 residues. The CDR3 sequence: CASSRDRDTDTQYF. The CDR3 DNA is TGTGCCAGCAGCCGGGACAGGGACACAGATACGCAGTATTTT.

This CDR3 reads CASSQTGDYGYTF. DNA for the CDR3: TGTGCCAGCAGTCAGACAGGCGACTATGGCTACACCTTC. The chain recombines TRBV6-2 or TRBV6-3 with TRBJ1-2; possible D gene TRBD1, 6 bases. The germline V and J ends were trimmed by 5 bases and 3 bases, with 10 bases remaining between them. Germline assignment: CDR1 MNHEY and CDR2 SVGEGT. This CDR3 region has 13 residues.

As regards this clone: One end of the junction is discordant with germline, which a read error may explain. This rearrangement joins TRBV19 to TRBJ1-2, with a tentative D call TRBD1 (6 bases). CDR3 length: 15 residues. CDR1 is LNHDA and CDR2 is SQIVND in the germline V gene (reference sequence). This CDR3 reads CASSIDRQGHYDYTF. The CDR3 nucleotides are TGTGCCAGTAGTATAGATCGGCAGGGGCATTATGACTACACCTTC.

This clone was recorded only once. The rearrangement links TRBV4-2 to TRBJ1-1; D uncertain. CDR1 is LGHNA, CDR2 YNFKEQ, per germline. This CDR3 is 16 amino acids long. V shed 3 bases and J shed 0 bases, with 14 bases lying between them. As DNA, the CDR3 is TGTGCCAGCAGCCAGACGTCCTTGGGCGTGAACACTGAAGCTTTCTTT. Protein: CASSQTSLGVNTEAFF.

The V call is TRBV4-3, the J call TRBJ1-2; a possible D gene is TRBD1 (6 bases). V was shortened by 0 bases and J by 8 bases, with 19 bases between the two germline ends. The germline V gene has CDR1 LGHNA and CDR2 YSLEER. This CDR3 has 16 amino acids. The CDR3: CASSQDSGRGSVGYTF. The CDR3 DNA reads TGCGCCAGCAGCCAAGATTCAGGCAGGGGAAGTGTCGGCTACACCTTC.

The chain joins TRBV5-5 to TRBJ1-6; TRBD1 matches at 8 bases. CDR1 and CDR2 (germline): SGHKS, YYEKEE (reference sequence). The V segment lost 3 bases and the J segment 7 bases; nucleotides outside the gene matches: 18. The CDR3 loop spans 19 amino acids. The CDR3 protein is CASSSESKTGGHRNSPLHF. The CDR3 DNA reads TGTGCCAGCAGCTCCGAAAGTAAAACAGGGGGGCATAGAAATTCACCCCTCCACTTT.

This clone was picked up a small number of times. The V gene is TRBV11-2, the J gene TRBJ1-3; D gene ambiguous. There are 12 residues in the CDR3. Between the trimmed V and J ends, which lost 5 bases and 10 bases, there was a span of 12 bases. The V gene's germline CDR1 is SGHAT and CDR2 FQNNGV. The DNA of the CDR3 is TGTGCCAGCAGCCCCCGGGTGCGGACCATATATTTT. This codes for CASSPRVRTIYF.

The V and J genes are TRBV18 and TRBJ2-1; 9 nucleotides match TRBD2. Losses at the gene ends were 3 bases for V and 6 bases for J; bases not matched to a gene: 9. The CDR3 is made up of 16 amino acids. CDR1 KGHSH and CDR2 LQKENI come from the germline V gene. CDR3 bases: TGTGCCAGCTCACCTAGCGGGGGCTCCTTGGGCAATGAGCAGTTCTTC. Protein sequence: CASSPSGGSLGNEQFF.

This clone was picked up one time. The rearrangement joins TRBV5-1 to TRBJ1-1; TRBD1 aligns across 7 bases. The CDR3 contains 16 residues. J lost 1 base, V lost 4 bases, and 10 bases had no gene match. The germline V gene encodes CDR1 SGHRS and CDR2 YFSETQ. CDR3 coding DNA: TGCGCCAGCAGCGATGCACCACAGGGGACGAACACTGAAGCTTTCTTT. Its protein is CASSDAPQGTNTEAFF.

This rearrangement joins TRBV30 to TRBJ1-5; D gene ambiguous. Trimming pared 1 base from V and 0 bases from J, leaving 7 bases between. This CDR3 region has 14 residues. In germline, CDR1 is GTSNPN, CDR2 SVGIG (reference sequence). This CDR3 reads CAWSERNSNQPQHF. The CDR3 nucleotides are TGTGCCTGGAGTGAGCGGAATAGCAATCAGCCCCAGCATTTT.

V usage is TRBV6-5 and J usage is TRBJ2-7; 7 bases fit TRBD2. The ends lost 5 bases at V and 3 bases at J; junction bases unmatched: 10. CDR1 is MNHEY and CDR2 is SVGAGI in the germline V gene. CDR3 length equals 15 residues. As DNA, the CDR3 is TGTGCCAGCAGTCCCCCGGGGGGTCGAGGCTACGAGCAGTACTTC. Amino acids: CASSPPGGRGYEQYF.

The chain combines TRBV5-1 with TRBJ2-2, with TRBD1 matching over 7 bases. J was trimmed by 0 bases and V by 6 bases; bases with no gene match: 5. This CDR3 is 15 amino acids long. The germline gives CDR1 SGHRS, CDR2 YFSETQ. CDR3 region: CASTDRPANTGELFF. CDR3 nucleotides: TGCGCCAGCACGGACAGGCCGGCGAACACCGGGGAGCTGTTTTTT.

This clone was detected a few times. CDR3 sequence (DNA): TGTGCCAGCAGCTGGGGGCCCGATGGCAATCAGCCCCAGCATTTT. The encoded protein is CASSWGPDGNQPQHF. This sequence joins TRBV5-6 and TRBJ1-5; maybe TRBD1 (6 bases). The CDR3 is 15 residues long. CDR1 is SGHDT, CDR2 YYEEEE, per germline. V was clipped by 3 bases and J by 2 bases, with 12 bases between them.

The V gene is TRBV2, the J gene TRBJ1-2; D is possibly TRBD1 (5 bases). Per germline, CDR1 SNHLY and CDR2 FYNNEI. This CDR3 has 13 amino acids. Deletions cut 4 bases from V and 5 bases from J, with 11 bases between. The CDR3 protein is CASSASPGYGYTF. The CDR3 nucleotides read TGTGCCAGCAGTGCCAGCCCAGGGTATGGCTACACCTTC.

The chain carries TRBV30 and TRBJ1-4; TRBD1 is a possible D gene (5 bases). V lost 6 bases, J lost 3 bases, and 11 bases lay in between. This CDR3 spans 13 amino acids. Germline CDR1 GTSNPN, CDR2 SVGIG (reference sequence). The CDR3 coding sequence is TGTGCCTGCCGCGGGGGGGCTAATGAAAAACTGTTTTTT. It yields the protein CACRGGANEKLFF.

V gene TRBV7-2 combines with J gene TRBJ2-7; D perhaps matches TRBD1 (5 bases). Germline V gene sequence: CDR1 SGHTA, CDR2 FQGNSA. This CDR3 has 17 residues. Trimming stripped 1 base from V and 2 bases from J, with 18 bases between. CDR3 sequence: CASSLGVGDRQTYEQYF. The CDR3 DNA reads TGTGCCAGCAGCTTAGGCGTAGGGGATAGGCAGACCTACGAGCAGTACTTC.